The clone carrying this T cell receptor beta chain was picked up many times. The antigen is not known. Samples came from axillary lymph nodes draining the breast cancer. This CDR3 spans 15 amino acids. The J segment lost 5 bases and the V segment lost 0 bases, leaving 5 bases of the junction unmatched. Looked up from germline, CDR1 is SGHTA and CDR2 is FQGNSA. In TCRdb, the multiplex PCR reads were re-called with MiXCR into one record per CDR3 protein. The sample includes 100,000 to 150,000 distinct CDR3 sequences, about 20% of them seen just once. These data belong to a study of breast tumors, draining lymph nodes, adjacent tissues. Study-wide results and caveats: Tumor and nontumor repertoires were significantly more similar in luminal-like than in basal-like breast cancer. Tumor T cell lymph node origin was a supported hypothesis, not proven. Tumors had less TCR diversity than lymph nodes, more than nontumor tissue. Most tumor T cells seemingly derive from lymph node, then expand in tumor.

The chain carries TRBV7-2 and TRBJ2-7; 9 bases fit TRBD2. This TCR came from a female donor with breast cancer. Some clones in this sample may be carry-over from other donors' samples. Sequencing was performed on axillary lymph node tissue. CDR3: CASSLAPSGANEQYF. The CDR3 DNA follows: TGTGCCAGCAGCTTAGCGCCTAGCGGGGCGAACGAGCAGTACTTC.